The 4 T cell receptor beta chains presented below share a single source sample, sequenced in a study of blood T cells in healthy people across ages. The authors ran a second PCR of roughly 7 to 11 cycles using a sample-barcoded 5' primer and a J-beta primer mix. TCRdb re-called the 5' RACE reads through MiXCR, storing one row per CDR3 protein. The sample contains 710,000 or so distinct CDR3 sequences, approximately 29% of which appear only once. Source material: blood. These receptors were collected from a woman of 80 years or more in good health.

The table lists this clonotype with many counts. The genes are TRBV7-3 and TRBJ2-3; 7 nucleotides match TRBD2. V lost 5 bases, J lost 8 bases, and 7 bases stayed unmatched. Germline V gene sequence: CDR1 SGHTA, CDR2 FQGTGA. The CDR3 has 13 residues. CDR3 nucleotides: TGTGCCAGCAGCCCACGGGACTATAGTACGCAGTATTTT. Its translation: CASSPRDYSTQYF. The full variable domain, its missing parts supplied by reference TRBV7-3 and TRBJ2-3, is GAGVSQTPSNKVTEKGKYVELRCDPISGHTALYWYRQSLGQGPEFLIYFQGTGAADDSGLPNDRFFAVRPEGSVSTLKIQRTERGDSAVYLCASSPRDYSTQYFGPGTRLTVL.

V is TRBV20-1 and J is TRBJ2-5; TRBD1 might be the D (6 bases). The DNA end is more similar to TRBJ2-7, so the J call may be wrong. This CDR3 has 15 residues. CDR1 and CDR2 from the germline V gene are DFQATT and SNEGSKA (reference sequence). This CDR3 reads CSALTAGDQSSEQYF. The DNA of the CDR3 is TGCAGTGCTCTAACCGCAGGGGATCAGAGTTCCGAGCAGTACTTC.

This clonotype was detected ten times or more. The gene calls are TRBV28 and TRBJ2-1, with 7 bases fitting TRBD1. V lost 6 bases, J lost 10 bases, and 9 bases stayed unmatched. Germline V CDR1 and CDR2: MDHEN, SYDVKM. This CDR3 has 13 amino acids. CDR3 coding DNA: TGTGCCAGCAGCTTCACCACAGGGGAGGAGCAGTTCTTC. This translates into CASSFTTGEEQFF.

This clonotype occurred many times. The chain employs TRBV5-1 and TRBJ2-1; no definite D call. Looked up from germline, CDR1 is SGHRS and CDR2 is YFSETQ. This CDR3 spans 16 amino acids. V shed 0 bases and J shed 2 bases, with 12 bases lying between them. The CDR3 here is CASSLALARAYNEQFF. CDR3 nucleotide sequence: TGCGCCAGCAGCTTGGCCTTGGCACGAGCCTACAATGAGCAGTTCTTC.